This record covers a single T cell receptor (beta chain). Its specificity is unknown. Assay used: immunoSEQ multiplex PCR; TCRdb lists only in-frame clones, some missing. The sample comprises roughly 75,000 clones, roughly 88% of which are singletons, and 2.8% rests with the top ten. Germline V gives CDR1 SGDLS, CDR2 YYNGEE. The CDR3 is 17 residues long. Germline trimming cut 0 bases from V and 1 base from J; bases unmatched to any gene: 5. These data originate in a study of OX40 agonist ivuxolimab in advanced cancers. Study observations and caveats: At 0.1 to 3.0 mg/kg, CD4+ and CD8+ blood T cells expanded clonally by week 6.

A history of autoimmune disease or systemic immunosuppression excluded patients. Samples were taken at baseline and on day 1 of cycles 4 and 7. The sequencing here drew on CD4+ or CD8+ T cells sorted from blood, taken in a trial of the OX40 agonist ivuxolimab. V gene TRBV9 combines with J gene TRBJ2-1; 9 bases match TRBD1. This TCR came from an adult with an advanced solid tumor such as melanoma, head and neck, liver or kidney cancer. CDR3 amino acids: CASSVDAGTGSYNEQFF. Here the CDR3 DNA reads TGTGCCAGCAGCGTAGACGCCGGGACAGGGTCCTACAATGAGCAGTTCTTC.